The 14 T cell receptor beta chains listed next were all sequenced from one sample in a study of blood T cell repertoires in COVID-19. Profiled with immunoSEQ multiplex PCR; TCRdb holds only in-frame clones, not every one. The sample yields around 270,000 clones, roughly 86% seen once. Sequences were obtained from peripheral blood. The receptors derive from a woman aged 55-75 years with COVID-19, enrolled during active disease.

The V gene is TRBV5-5, the J gene TRBJ2-1; 7 bases map to TRBD1. Trimming cost V 4 bases and J 9 bases; bases outside gene matches: 13. The CDR3 is made up of 15 amino acids. In germline, CDR1 is SGHKS, CDR2 YYEKEE (reference sequence). The CDR3 nucleotides are TGTGCCAGCAGCACCCCGGGACAGCCCCACGGTGAGCAGTTCTTC. The encoded protein is CASSTPGQPHGEQFF.

Comment on this clone: This specimen includes other DNA sequences encoding the same CDR3. V is TRBV11-2 and J is TRBJ2-7, with 10 bases lining up with TRBD2. Trimming removed 1 base from V and 2 bases from J; junction bases left unmatched: 2. CDR3 length: 15 residues. CDR1 and CDR2 (germline): SGHAT, FQNNGV. The CDR3 here is CASSLGTSGTYEQYF. CDR3 nucleotide sequence: TGTGCCAGCAGCTTAGGGACTAGCGGAACCTACGAGCAGTACTTC.

This clone was counted a single time. In DNA form, the CDR3 reads TGTGCCAGCAGCGAGACAGGGAACACTGAAGCTTTCTTT. Amino acids: CASSETGNTEAFF. This chain joins TRBV14 and TRBJ1-1; D is possibly TRBD1 (6 bases). The CDR3 has 13 residues. The germline V gene has CDR1 SGHDN and CDR2 FVKESK. The V end lost 5 bases, the J end lost 1 base, and 8 bases lay between the germline ends.

The genes are TRBV4-3 and TRBJ2-5; weak D call: TRBD1 (5 bases). Germline CDR1 reads LGHNA; CDR2 reads YSLEER. V shed 0 bases and J shed 7 bases, with 15 bases lying between them. The CDR3 spans 15 residues. CDR3 in amino acids: CASSQDGAARVTQYF. CDR3 sequence (DNA): TGCGCCAGCAGCCAAGATGGGGCAGCCCGGGTGACCCAGTACTTC.

The gene calls are TRBV19 and TRBJ1-5, with D tentatively TRBD1 (5 bases). Per the germline V gene, CDR1 is LNHDA and CDR2 is SQIVND (reference sequence). The CDR3 length is 14 residues. V shed 5 bases and J shed 7 bases, with 15 bases lying between them. CDR3 amino acids: CASSSARVRQPQHF. In DNA, the CDR3 is TGTGCCAGTAGTTCCGCCAGGGTCCGGCAGCCCCAGCATTTT.

This chain links TRBV18 with TRBJ1-1; 8 bases match TRBD1. Trimming cost V 4 bases and J 1 base; bases outside gene matches: 5. CDR1 and CDR2 (germline): KGHSH, LQKENI. The CDR3 sequence is 15 residues long. CDR3 nucleotide sequence: TGTGCCAGCTCACGGGCGGGACAGGCGAACACTGAAGCTTTCTTT. Its translation is CASSRAGQANTEAFF.

The J gene is TRBJ2-1, the V gene TRBV19, with 10 bases fitting TRBD2. CDR3 length: 17 residues. V shed 5 bases and J 1 base; nucleotides not matched to a gene: 8. Germline V CDR1 and CDR2: LNHDA, SQIVND (reference sequence). The CDR3 protein is CASSGASGRLSYNEQFF. In DNA form, the CDR3 reads TGTGCCAGTAGTGGGGCTAGCGGGAGATTATCCTACAATGAGCAGTTCTTC.

CDR3 residues: CASSFPRPHEKLFF. DNA for the CDR3: TGTGCCAGCAGTTTTCCCAGGCCCCATGAAAAACTGTTTTTT. V gene TRBV28 combines with J gene TRBJ1-4, with no clear D. The germline V and J ends were trimmed by 3 bases and 6 bases, with 11 bases remaining between them. From germline, CDR1 is MDHEN and CDR2 SYDVKM. CDR3 size: 14 residues.

V is TRBV27 and J is TRBJ1-1, with a tentative D call TRBD1 (5 bases). The CDR3 runs 13 residues. Germline V lookup: CDR1 MNHEY, CDR2 SMNVEV (reference sequence). V lost 3 bases, J lost 4 bases, and 9 bases lay in between. This CDR3 reads CASSFRQITEAFF. CDR3 nucleotide sequence: TGTGCCAGCAGTTTCCGACAGATCACTGAAGCTTTCTTT.

This clone appeared many times. The chain joins TRBV4-3 to TRBJ1-3, with D perhaps matching TRBD1 (5 bases). Trimming took off 1 base at V and 2 bases at J, with 12 bases between the two ends. This CDR3 is built from 16 residues. Germline-derived CDR1 and CDR2 are LGHNA and YSLEER. The chain's CDR3 is CASSQGARVAGNTIYF. DNA for the CDR3: TGCGCCAGCAGCCAAGGAGCCAGGGTAGCTGGAAACACCATATATTTT.

The rearrangement uses TRBV3-1 (or the pseudogene TRBV3-2) and TRBJ1-3; no reliable D call. There are 15 residues in the CDR3. V was trimmed by 0 bases and J by 3 bases, leaving 9 bases between them. Germline CDR1 reads LGHDT; CDR2 reads YNNKEL (reference sequence). The CDR3 DNA reads TGTGCCAGCAGCCAAGATACCGGGTATGGAAACACCATATATTTT. Encoded protein: CASSQDTGYGNTIYF.

This chain connects TRBV10-3 to TRBJ2-5; 7 bases match TRBD2. The CDR3 sequence is 15 residues long. Germline loops: CDR1 ENHRY, CDR2 SYGVKD. The junction had 4 bases not matched to a gene; V was cut back by 2 bases and J by 1 base. CDR3 sequence (DNA): TGTGCCATCAGTGAGATAGCGGGCCCCCAAGAGACCCAGTACTTC. Amino acids: CAISEIAGPQETQYF.

The count of this clone is one. One end of the junction does not line up with germline, which may come from a read error. The chain is built from TRBV23-1 and TRBJ2-5; a possible D gene is TRBD1 (7 bases). TRBV23-1 qualifies as an ORF whose function is uncertain. The CDR3 consists of 12 residues. The CDR3 loop reads CASSYLRGTVDF. The CDR3 bases are TGCGCCAGCAGTTATCTGCGCGGGACAGTAGACTTC.

The chain is built from TRBV7-2 and TRBJ2-1, with TRBD2 matching 10 bases. The CDR3 extends over 15 amino acids. Germline loops: CDR1 SGHTA, CDR2 FQGNSA. V was pared by 3 bases and J by 8 bases, with 7 bases of the junction left unmatched. The CDR3 protein is CASSFSAGGSYEQFF. The CDR3 DNA reads TGTGCCAGCAGCTTTTCAGCGGGAGGGAGCTATGAGCAGTTCTTC.